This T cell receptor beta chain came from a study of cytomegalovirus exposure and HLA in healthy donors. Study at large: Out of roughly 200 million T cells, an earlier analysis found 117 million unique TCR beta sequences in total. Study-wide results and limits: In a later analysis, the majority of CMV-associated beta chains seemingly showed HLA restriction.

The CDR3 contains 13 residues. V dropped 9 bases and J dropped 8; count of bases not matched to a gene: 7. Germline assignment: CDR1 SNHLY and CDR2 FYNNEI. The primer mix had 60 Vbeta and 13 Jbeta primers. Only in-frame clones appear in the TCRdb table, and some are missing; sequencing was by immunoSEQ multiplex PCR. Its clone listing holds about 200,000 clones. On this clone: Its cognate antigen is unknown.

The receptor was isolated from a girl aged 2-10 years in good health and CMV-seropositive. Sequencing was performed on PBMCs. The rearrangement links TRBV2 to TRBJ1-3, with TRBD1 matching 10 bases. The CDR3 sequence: CARGTGERDTIYF. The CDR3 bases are TGTGCCAGAGGGACAGGGGAGCGGGACACCATATATTTT.